The 21 T cell receptor beta chains below all came from one sample that was sequenced in a study of identical twins. From the 5' RACE reads, TCRdb called clonotypes with MiXCR, one entry per CDR3 protein. This table holds hundreds of thousands of distinct CDR3 sequences, 8.5% to 9.5% found once. Separately, the same data were catalogued under a study of yellow fever vaccine responses in identical twins.

Source material: PBMCs. Every receptor here comes from a woman between 18 and 30 years old in good health.

This clonotype was recorded a few times. The chain couples TRBV15 to TRBJ2-5; D unclear. The CDR3 sequence is 15 residues long. The V and J ends lost 0 bases and 4 bases respectively, with 12 bases between them. Germline CDR1 LNHNV, CDR2 YYDKDF (reference sequence). The CDR3 DNA reads as TGTGCCACCAGCAGAGATCTAGGGTCTGGAGAGACCCAGTACTTC. This sequence encodes CATSRDLGSGETQYF.

This clonotype was seen more than once but under ten times. The rearrangement joins TRBV13 to TRBJ2-5; D is undetermined. Germline V gives CDR1 PRHDT, CDR2 FYEKMQ (reference sequence). This CDR3 has 17 amino acids. Deletions cut 0 bases from V and 3 bases from J, with 17 bases between. CDR3 sequence reads: CASSLGLAGPGEETQYF. The CDR3 DNA sequence: TGTGCCAGCAGCTTAGGCCTGGCAGGCCCCGGCGAAGAGACCCAGTACTTC.

This clonotype has at least ten counts. J is TRBJ2-7 and V is TRBV20-1; D not certain. With 0 bases removed from V and 1 base from J, the gap between germline ends came to 4 bases. The CDR3 spans 12 residues. Germline CDR1 DFQATT, CDR2 SNEGSKA (reference sequence). This CDR3 reads CSARDLSYEQYF. CDR3 in DNA: TGCAGTGCTAGAGACCTTTCCTACGAGCAGTACTTC.

A few counts support this clonotype. The J gene is TRBJ1-2, the V gene TRBV27, with D perhaps matching TRBD1 (5 bases). The germline gives CDR1 MNHEY, CDR2 SMNVEV (reference sequence). There are 13 residues in the CDR3. V gave up 8 bases and J gave up 3 bases, with 13 bases separating them. CDR3 protein: CASPGPKYYGYTF. CDR3 bases: TGTGCCAGCCCGGGACCAAAGTACTATGGCTACACCTTC.

This clonotype appeared a few times. The chain links TRBV12-5 to TRBJ2-3; D is ambiguous. The V gene's germline CDR1 is LGHNT and CDR2 FRNRAP. This CDR3 contains 12 residues. Between the trimmed V and J ends, which lost 5 bases and 6 bases, there was a span of 9 bases. CDR3 amino acids: CASGPGTDTQYF. Written as DNA, the CDR3 is TGTGCTAGTGGTCCAGGTACGGATACGCAGTATTTT.

The table lists this clonotype with a few counts. The rearrangement links TRBV7-2 to TRBJ2-5, with no clear D. The V gene lost 1 base and the J gene lost 5 bases, with 11 bases spanning the gap. The germline V gene has CDR1 SGHTA and CDR2 FQGNSA. CDR3 length equals 14 residues. The CDR3 DNA is TGTGCCAGCAGCTTAGTAGGGTCCGGGGAGACCCAGTACTTC. It translates to CASSLVGSGETQYF.

There are a few counts of this clonotype. This chain connects TRBV6-5 to TRBJ2-1; D gene unclear. V lost 4 bases and J lost 4, with 11 bases in between. CDR1 is MNHEY and CDR2 is SVGAGI in the germline V gene. This CDR3 contains 14 residues. CDR3 DNA: TGTGCCAGCAGTTCCGGGTCGCAGTACAATGAGCAGTTCTTC. This gives the protein CASSSGSQYNEQFF.

The table lists this clonotype with many counts. The genes are TRBV20-1 and TRBJ2-2; 7 nucleotides agree with TRBD1. Germline V lookup: CDR1 DFQATT, CDR2 SNEGSKA (reference sequence). Trimming took 6 bases from V and 1 from J; bases not matched to a gene: 5. CDR3 length: 14 amino acids. The CDR3 DNA is TGCAGTGCATCTACAGGGGTGAACACCGGGGAGCTGTTTTTT. This codes for CSASTGVNTGELFF.

Comments on this clonotype: The junction and the germline gene differ at one end; a read error may be behind it. The chain couples TRBV6-1 to TRBJ2-2; 7 bases are a match to TRBD1. The CDR3 extends over 15 amino acids. The V gene's germline CDR1 is MNHNS and CDR2 SASEGT. The CDR3 nucleotides are TGTTCCAGCAAGGGGGCCCGTGCGAACACCGGGGAGCTGTTTTTT. The encoded protein is CSSKGARANTGELFF.

This clonotype was seen ten or more times. V gene TRBV29-1 combines with J gene TRBJ2-5; maybe TRBD2 (6 bases). The CDR3 has 12 amino acids. Germline CDR1 is SQVTM and CDR2 is ANQGSEA. V gave up 4 bases and J gave up 5 bases, with 11 bases separating them. CDR3 protein: CSVGQAGETQYF. CDR3 coding DNA: TGCAGCGTTGGGCAGGCGGGGGAGACCCAGTACTTC.

This clonotype was counted only a few times. The chain couples TRBV7-9 to TRBJ2-7, with 11 bases aligning to TRBD2. This CDR3 has 16 residues. CDR1 is SEHNR, CDR2 FQNEAQ, per germline (reference sequence). V dropped 7 bases and J dropped 2; count of bases not matched to a gene: 10. CDR3 region: CASTEPGLAVTYEQYF. CDR3 DNA: TGTGCCAGCACAGAGCCGGGACTAGCGGTCACCTACGAGCAGTACTTC.

This chain connects TRBV7-2 to TRBJ2-2; the D is unclear. V gave up 3 bases and J gave up 8 bases, with 10 bases separating them. CDR1 is SGHTA and CDR2 is FQGNSA in the germline V gene. This CDR3 has 13 residues. CDR3 sequence: CASSFRASGELFF. The DNA for the CDR3 is TGTGCCAGCAGCTTTCGCGCGAGTGGGGAGCTGTTTTTT.

The V call is TRBV12-3 or TRBV12-4, the J call TRBJ1-4; TRBD1 matches at 11 bases. This CDR3 has 17 residues. J gave up 2 bases and V 4 bases, and 6 bases lay outside the gene matches. CDR3 coding DNA: TGTGCCAGCAGTTCGCCGGACAGGGGGCGCACTAATGAAAAACTGTTTTTT. Its protein product is CASSSPDRGRTNEKLFF.

This clonotype has a handful of counts. The chain joins TRBV14 to TRBJ2-1, with TRBD2 identical over 7 bases. J was trimmed by 3 bases and V by 0 bases; bases with no gene match: 11. The germline gives CDR1 SGHDN, CDR2 FVKESK. The CDR3 loop spans 18 amino acids. CDR3 sequence (DNA): TGTGCCAGCAGCCAAGACTTGGGCGGGAGCGGTTACTACAATGAGCAGTTCTTC. This gives the protein CASSQDLGGSGYYNEQFF.

A few counts support this clonotype. V and J are TRBV7-9 and TRBJ2-6; D possibly corresponds to TRBD1 (6 bases). V lost 8 bases, J lost 2 bases, and 13 bases lay in between. The germline V gene has CDR1 SEHNR and CDR2 FQNEAQ (reference sequence). CDR3 length equals 15 residues. This CDR3 reads CASRSRGTGANVLTF. CDR3 nucleotide sequence: TGTGCCAGCCGCTCTAGGGGGACTGGGGCCAACGTCCTGACTTTC. Variable domain in full (rest from reference TRBV7-9 and TRBJ2-6): DTGVSQNPRHKITKRGQNVTFRCDPISEHNRLYWYRQTLGQGPEFLTYFQNEAQLEKSRLLSDRFSAERPKGSFSTLEIQRTEQGDSAMYLCASRSRGTGANVLTFGAGSRLTVL.

This chain connects TRBV18 to TRBJ1-1; D might be TRBD1 (6 bases). The CDR3 has 14 amino acids. The V and J ends lost 6 bases and 9 bases respectively, with 20 bases between them. Germline CDR1 is KGHSH and CDR2 is LQKENI. As DNA, the CDR3 is TGTGCCAGCTCGCTCCAGACAGGAAATGGGAAAGCTTTCTTT. This encodes CASSLQTGNGKAFF.

The CDR3 region has the DNA TGTGCCAGCAGCATGGGGACTAGCGGGAGTTTAGAGACCCAGTACTTC. Residues: CASSMGTSGSLETQYF. The V and J genes are TRBV11-2 and TRBJ2-5, with 14 nucleotides matching TRBD2. Germline V lookup: CDR1 SGHAT, CDR2 FQNNGV. The CDR3 sequence is 16 residues long. With 5 bases clipped from V and 4 bases from J, the junction kept 6 bases outside the gene matches.

This clonotype has ten or more counts. In DNA, the CDR3 is TGTGCCAGCAGCTCGGTCCTAAGCTCCTACGAGCAGTACTTC. It specifies CASSSVLSSYEQYF. The rearrangement uses TRBV7-9 and TRBJ2-7; D unresolved. There are 14 residues in the CDR3. Looked up from germline, CDR1 is SEHNR and CDR2 is FQNEAQ (reference sequence). Trimming stripped 4 bases from V and 0 bases from J, with 10 bases between.

This clonotype was seen a handful of times. This sequence joins TRBV23-1 and TRBJ2-3; 9 nucleotides agree with TRBD2. TRBV23-1 is an ORF; its function is uncertain. With 4 bases clipped from V and 1 base from J, the junction kept 9 bases outside the gene matches. The CDR3 has 17 residues. For the CDR3, the DNA is TGCGCCAGCAGTCCCGGGGGTAGCGGGAGAGGCACAGATACGCAGTATTTT. As protein: CASSPGGSGRGTDTQYF.

This chain joins TRBV3-1 and TRBJ2-2; D is uncertain. The CDR3 covers 14 residues. Germline lookup yields CDR1 LGHDT and CDR2 YNNKEL (reference sequence). With 0 bases removed from V and 7 bases from J, the gap between germline ends came to 9 bases. CDR3 nucleotides: TGTGCCAGCAGCCAAGATTGGGAAGACGGGGAGCTGTTTTTT. It translates to CASSQDWEDGELFF.

The chain couples TRBV12-3 or TRBV12-4 to TRBJ2-5, with D perhaps matching TRBD2 (6 bases). V dropped 5 bases and J dropped 4 bases, with 17 bases sitting between them. There are 15 residues in the CDR3. The CDR3 protein is CASSVGGLSGETQYF. In DNA form, the CDR3 reads TGTGCCAGCAGTGTAGGAGGGTTATCTGGAGAGACCCAGTACTTC.